The next 19 T cell receptor beta chains were all read from a single sample in a study of T cell repertoires in cytomegalovirus infection (dated by TCRdb to about 2019). Sequencing was carried out with an Illumina HiSeq 1500. The public reads were reanalyzed by TCRdb: fastp trimming at Q25, MiXCR alignment, in-frame beta chains only. Rows with one shared CDR3 protein collapse into an entry with the most common genes and DNA. The sample includes some 100,000 distinct CDR3 sequences, with around 22% observed a single time. The ten largest clones add up to about 39% of the sample. The sample comprised CD8+ T cells from PBMCs. Receptors were obtained from a human donor in good health (CMV status not recorded). Some clones in this sample may be carry-over from other donors' samples.

In its sample, this clonotype was seen many times. The chain uses TRBV4-3 and TRBJ1-3, with D unclear. CDR1 is LGHNA and CDR2 is YSLEER in the germline V gene. The CDR3 is 17 residues long. V lost 4 bases, J lost 2 bases, and 18 bases lay in between. CDR3 bases: TGCGCCAGCAGCCTTTCCCGTGGAGGTAGTACTGGAAACACCATATATTTT. Protein: CASSLSRGGSTGNTIYF.

This clonotype was seen only a few times. The chain employs TRBV28 and TRBJ2-1, with TRBD1 identical over 9 bases. Trimming cost V 6 bases and J 4 bases; bases outside gene matches: 16. CDR3 length equals 18 residues. The germline V gene encodes CDR1 MDHEN and CDR2 SYDVKM. CDR3 sequence reads: CASRKTTGGDLLYNEQFF. The CDR3 DNA is TGTGCCAGCAGAAAAACCACAGGGGGCGACCTCCTTTACAATGAGCAGTTCTTC.

The V gene is TRBV28, the J gene TRBJ1-2; the D gene is possibly TRBD1 (6 bases). Germline V gives CDR1 MDHEN, CDR2 SYDVKM. The CDR3 is made up of 17 amino acids. V was cut by 2 bases and J by 8 bases, with 24 bases left in between. CDR3 region: CASSLIAGGAEVYGYTF. CDR3 DNA: TGTGCCAGCAGTTTAATAGCCGGGGGCGCGGAGGTCTACGGCTACACCTTC.

The chain couples TRBV5-4 to TRBJ2-3; D might be TRBD1 or TRBD2, each matching 6 bases. Germline V gene data show CDR1 as SGHNT and CDR2 as YYREEE (reference sequence). V lost 3 bases, J lost 2 bases, and 13 bases lay in between. The CDR3 length is 15 residues. The CDR3: CASSSWRGVTDTQYF. As DNA, the CDR3 is TGTGCCAGCAGCTCCTGGAGGGGGGTCACAGATACGCAGTATTTT. The whole variable domain, remainder taken from reference TRBV5-4 and TRBJ2-3, is ETGVTQSPTHLIKTRGQQVTLRCSSQSGHNTVSWYQQALGQGPQFIFQYYREEENGRGNFPPRFSGLQFPNYSSELNVNALELDDSALYLCASSSWRGVTDTQYFGPGTRLTVL.

This chain joins TRBV28 and TRBJ1-5, with 8 positions matching TRBD1. J lost 4 bases, V lost 7 bases, and 9 bases had no gene match. This CDR3 has 15 residues. Germline loops: CDR1 MDHEN, CDR2 SYDVKM. This CDR3 is CASTQVQGVNQPQHF. The CDR3, as DNA: TGTGCCAGCACTCAAGTACAGGGGGTTAATCAGCCCCAGCATTTT.

J is TRBJ2-3 and V is TRBV9; a possible D gene is TRBD2 (7 bases). The CDR3 extends over 17 amino acids. Trimming pared 6 bases from V and 2 bases from J, leaving 22 bases between. Per germline, CDR1 SGDLS and CDR2 YYNGEE. The CDR3 DNA follows: TGTGCCAGCACCAAATCTGGGGGCGGGGGCTTCACAGATACGCAGTATTTT. Amino acid sequence: CASTKSGGGGFTDTQYF.

This clonotype was counted a single time. A much more abundant neighbour one base away suggests this may be a read error. The rearrangement links TRBV12-3 or TRBV12-4 to TRBJ2-3, with D possibly being TRBD2 (6 bases). Trimming removed 6 bases from V and 4 bases from J, with 20 bases in between. This CDR3 contains 16 residues. The CDR3 region is CASSNGDLVTADTQYF. Here the CDR3 DNA reads TGTGCCAGCAGCAACGGGGACTTGGTGACGGCAGATACGCAGTATTTT.

This clonotype was counted only a few times. The CDR3 bases are TGTGCCAGCAGCTTAGACGGGGGGGACTACGAGCAGTACTTC. Translating gives CASSLDGGDYEQYF. The chain recombines TRBV7-3 with TRBJ2-7; 8 bases are a match to TRBD2. Germline V lookup: CDR1 SGHTA, CDR2 FQGTGA. V was pared by 2 bases and J by 3 bases, with 3 bases of the junction left unmatched. This CDR3 spans 14 amino acids.

This rearrangement joins TRBV20-1 to TRBJ2-6; the D call may be TRBD1 or TRBD2 (5 bases each). There are 19 residues in the CDR3. V was pared by 0 bases and J by 4 bases, with 22 bases between. CDR1 DFQATT and CDR2 SNEGSKA come from the germline V gene (reference sequence). The CDR3 sequence is CSARDWSGIGRAGANVLTF. The CDR3 bases are TGCAGTGCTAGAGATTGGTCCGGGATTGGCAGGGCCGGGGCCAACGTCCTGACTTTC.

This clonotype was seen at least ten times. The rearrangement uses TRBV7-9 and TRBJ1-2; TRBD1 is a possible D gene (6 bases). Between the trimmed V and J ends, which lost 5 bases and 2 bases, there was a span of 12 bases. CDR3 length: 14 residues. Germline V gene sequence: CDR1 SEHNR, CDR2 FQNEAQ (reference sequence). In DNA form, the CDR3 reads TGTGCCAGCAGCCCCTGGGACACCAACTATGGCTACACCTTC. Amino acid sequence: CASSPWDTNYGYTF.

The chain has TRBV27 and TRBJ1-1, with D unclear. Germline CDR1 is MNHEY and CDR2 is SMNVEV (reference sequence). The V gene lost 10 bases and the J gene lost 0 bases, with 12 bases spanning the gap. The CDR3 covers 13 residues. This chain's CDR3 is CATLGNLNTEAFF. For the CDR3, the DNA is TGTGCCACCCTGGGGAATCTGAACACTGAAGCTTTCTTT.

This clonotype came up a few times. J is TRBJ1-2 and V is TRBV27; D remains unclear. Trimming took 4 bases from V and 7 from J, leaving 7 bases between them. Per germline, CDR1 MNHEY and CDR2 SMNVEV (reference sequence). There are 11 residues in the CDR3. CDR3 protein: CASSSGSGYTF. The CDR3, as DNA: TGTGCCAGCAGTTCGGGGAGTGGCTACACCTTC.

The chain links TRBV2 to TRBJ2-5; 7 nucleotides agree with TRBD2. Per germline, CDR1 SNHLY and CDR2 FYNNEI. J lost 9 bases, V lost 2 bases, and 12 bases had no gene match. The CDR3 contains 15 residues. As DNA, the CDR3 is TGTGCCAGCAGTGAACCCCAGCGGGGCCCCGGGGCCCAGTACTTC. This encodes CASSEPQRGPGAQYF.

For this clonotype: The CDR3 ends on some other residue instead of the conserved phenylalanine or tryptophan, so this is likely a read error. The chain joins TRBV28 to TRBJ2-3; D remains unclear. The CDR3 is 11 amino acids. From germline, CDR1 is MDHEN and CDR2 SYDVKM. V was trimmed by 2 bases and J by 5 bases, leaving 2 bases between them. The DNA for the CDR3 is TGTGCCAGCAGTTTACTAGATACGCAGTATTCT. As protein: CASSLLDTQYS.

In its sample, this clonotype was seen many times. The chain uses TRBV7-2 and TRBJ2-3; 10 bases are shared with TRBD2. This CDR3 contains 15 residues. J was trimmed by 4 bases and V by 5 bases; bases with no gene match: 6. CDR1 and CDR2 (germline): SGHTA, FQGNSA. CDR3 coding DNA: TGTGCCAGCAGCAGTATAGCGGGAGGCGCAGATACGCAGTATTTT. Its translation is CASSSIAGGADTQYF.

This clonotype appeared a few times. The chain combines TRBV6-6 with TRBJ1-3; no definite D call. Trimming left V 0 bases short and J 2 bases short, with 23 bases between. This CDR3 contains 20 residues. Germline V gene data show CDR1 as MNHNY and CDR2 as SVGAGI (reference sequence). This CDR3 reads CASSYSMNPQVQDAGNTIYF. The CDR3 nucleotides read TGTGCCAGCAGTTACTCGATGAACCCCCAAGTACAAGATGCTGGAAACACCATATATTTT.

This clonotype was counted ten times or more. This chain uses TRBV7-8 with TRBJ2-6; D gene unclear. V gave up 5 bases and J gave up 1 base, with 6 bases separating them. The CDR3 extends over 14 amino acids. Per germline, CDR1 SGHVS and CDR2 FQNEAQ. The CDR3 region is CASSPRSGANVLTF. CDR3 DNA sequence: TGTGCCAGCAGCCCTCGTTCTGGGGCCAACGTCCTGACTTTC. Variable domain in full (rest from reference TRBV7-8 and TRBJ2-6): GAGVSQSPRYKVAKRGQDVALRCDPISGHVSLFWYQQALGQGPEFLTYFQNEAQLDKSGLPSDRFFAERPEGSVSTLKIQRTQQEDSAVYLCASSPRSGANVLTFGAGSRLTVL.

The rearrangement links TRBV7-9 to TRBJ2-3, with TRBD1 matching over 7 bases. The germline gives CDR1 SEHNR, CDR2 FQNEAQ (reference sequence). V lost 5 bases and J lost 2; bases outside the gene matches: 10. The CDR3 is 16 residues long. CDR3 coding DNA: TGTGCCAGCAGCACCGGGACAGTCGGACCCACAGATACGCAGTATTTT. Its protein is CASSTGTVGPTDTQYF.

This sequence joins TRBV4-3 and TRBJ1-2; 8 nucleotides match TRBD1. The germline CDR1 and CDR2 sequences are LGHNA and YSLEER. V lost 0 bases and J lost 7; bases outside the gene matches: 16. The CDR3 has 18 residues. The CDR3 region has the DNA TGCGCCAGCAGCCAAGATCGAAGTCAGGGGGCCACTGCTAGTGGCTACACCTTC. Encoded protein: CASSQDRSQGATASGYTF.